This TCR beta chain is from a study of cytomegalovirus exposure and HLA in healthy donors. The CDR3 spans 14 residues. V trimming: 6 bases; J trimming: 6 bases; junction bases outside the gene matches: 5. CDR1 is MGHDK and CDR2 is SYGVNS in the germline V gene. PCR involved 60 Vbeta and 13 Jbeta primers. TCRdb's copy holds only in-frame clones and misses some; the assay was immunoSEQ multiplex PCR. The sample carries more than 90,000 clones, approximately 76% recorded once. The study's findings and limits: In vitro, a few CMV-associated chains proved specific for CMV antigens. Analyses of presence and absence presupposed an approximately uniform sequencing depth across donors.

With respect to this clone: Its antigen is not identified.

The origin of this receptor is a man in his forties in good health and CMV-seropositive. Sequencing input: PBMCs. This chain uses TRBV25-1 with TRBJ1-2; 12 bases map to TRBD1. The CDR3 loop reads CASSGDRGPHGYTF. In DNA, the CDR3 is TGTGCCAGCAGCGGGGACAGGGGGCCTCATGGCTACACCTTC.